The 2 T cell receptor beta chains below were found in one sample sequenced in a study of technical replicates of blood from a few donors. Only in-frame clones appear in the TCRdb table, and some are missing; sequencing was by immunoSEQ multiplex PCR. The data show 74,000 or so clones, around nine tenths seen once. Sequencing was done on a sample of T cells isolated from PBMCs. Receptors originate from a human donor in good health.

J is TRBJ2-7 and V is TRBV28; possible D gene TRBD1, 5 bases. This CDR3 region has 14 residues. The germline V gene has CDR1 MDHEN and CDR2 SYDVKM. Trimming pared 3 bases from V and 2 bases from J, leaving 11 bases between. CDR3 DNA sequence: TGTGCCAGCAGTTTGGGAAGGGGAACCTACGAGCAGTACTTC. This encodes CASSLGRGTYEQYF.

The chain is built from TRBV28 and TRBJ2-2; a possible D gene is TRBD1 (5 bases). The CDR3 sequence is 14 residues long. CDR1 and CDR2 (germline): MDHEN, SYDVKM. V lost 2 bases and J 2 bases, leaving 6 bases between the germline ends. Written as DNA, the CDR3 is TGTGCCAGCAGTTTACAGGGTAACACCGGGGAGCTGTTTTTT. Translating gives CASSLQGNTGELFF.